Below, 30 T cell receptor beta chains from the same sample are listed, as sequenced in a study of blood T cells in healthy people across ages (dated by TCRdb to about 2015). Library preparation employed 5' RACE. Sequencing instrument: Illumina HiSeq 2500. A second PCR of roughly 7 to 11 cycles was performed with a sample-barcoded 5' primer and a J-beta primer mix. The public reads were quality trimmed at Q25 with fastp and then assembled into clones with MiXCR by TCRdb, keeping productive beta chains. For every CDR3 protein sequence, its rows merge into one entry that carries the most common genes and DNA. The sample table records hundreds of thousands of distinct CDR3 sequences; roughly 64% of these occur just once. The ten largest clones take up roughly 22% of the sample. The sample was blood. These receptors were collected from a man in his thirties or forties in good health.

The V call is TRBV7-2, the J call TRBJ2-3; TRBD2 aligns across 11 bases. Trimming at V came to 6 bases and at J to 0 bases, leaving 14 bases not matched to a gene. Germline V lookup: CDR1 SGHTA, CDR2 FQGNSA. The CDR3 contains 19 residues. Written as DNA, the CDR3 is TGTGCCAGCAGTTCATCAACAAGTGGGACTAGCGGAAGCACAGATACGCAGTATTTT. Translating it yields CASSSSTSGTSGSTDTQYF.

The chain couples TRBV6-5 to TRBJ2-7, with TRBD1 matching 9 bases. Losses at the gene ends were 6 bases for V and 4 bases for J; bases not matched to a gene: 7. This CDR3 has 14 amino acids. Germline CDR1 reads MNHEY; CDR2 reads SVGAGI. CDR3 amino acids: CASRTDRGAYEQYF. The CDR3 nucleotides read TGTGCCAGCAGGACGGACAGGGGCGCTTACGAGCAGTACTTC.

The chain is built from TRBV10-3 and TRBJ1-1; TRBD1 matches at 7 bases. The V and J ends lost 3 bases and 10 bases, in that order; junction bases with no gene match: 5. In germline, CDR1 is ENHRY, CDR2 SYGVKD. There are 12 residues in the CDR3. The CDR3 loop reads CAISDWDRGAFF. The CDR3 DNA reads TGTGCCATCAGTGATTGGGACAGAGGAGCTTTCTTT.

With respect to this clonotype: One end of the junction is discordant with germline, which a read error may explain. This chain connects TRBV15 to TRBJ2-3; possible D gene TRBD2, 6 bases. Per the germline V gene, CDR1 is LNHNV and CDR2 is YYDKDF (reference sequence). CDR3 length equals 15 residues. The CDR3 DNA follows: TGTGCCACCAGCAGAGGGGGGACTCCCACAGGTACGCAGTATTTT. Amino acid sequence: CATSRGGTPTGTQYF.

The V call is TRBV7-2, the J call TRBJ2-1; D not certain. This CDR3 has 15 residues. Germline CDR1 SGHTA, CDR2 FQGNSA. Between the trimmed V and J ends, which lost 2 bases and 8 bases, there was a span of 16 bases. CDR3 coding DNA: TGTGCCAGCAGCTTAAGGATAACGGGCGGAGATGAGCAGTTCTTC. This codes for CASSLRITGGDEQFF.

The chain couples TRBV12-3 or TRBV12-4 to TRBJ2-3; 9 bases agree with TRBD1. Losses at the gene ends were 7 bases for V and 7 bases for J; bases not matched to a gene: 12. The CDR3 covers 15 residues. The chain's CDR3 is CASTPLGQGSNTQYF. In DNA form, the CDR3 reads TGTGCCAGCACCCCTTTGGGACAGGGCTCTAATACGCAGTATTTT.

The rearrangement links TRBV18 to TRBJ1-2; 7 bases match TRBD1. CDR3 size: 15 residues. The V gene end was trimmed by 4 bases and the J gene end by 4 bases; junction bases not matched to a gene: 9. Germline CDR1 and CDR2: KGHSH and LQKENI. CDR3 nucleotide sequence: TGTGCCAGCTCACTCGACCGGGACAGATTCTATGGCTACACCTTC. As protein: CASSLDRDRFYGYTF.

This clonotype was counted a few times. This chain links TRBV29-1 with TRBJ2-3, with TRBD1 identical over 9 bases. V dropped 3 bases and J dropped 11; count of bases not matched to a gene: 24. The CDR3 is 18 amino acids. The germline gives CDR1 SQVTM, CDR2 ANQGSEA. Here the CDR3 DNA reads TGCAGCGTTGAGGGGACAGGGCGGACTCTGGATCCGAAACGAATGCAGTATTTT. Translating it yields CSVEGTGRTLDPKRMQYF.

The CDR3 is CASSRTSGDQETQYF. CDR3 DNA: TGTGCCAGCAGCCGGACTAGCGGGGACCAAGAGACCCAGTACTTC. The chain links TRBV3-1 to TRBJ2-5; the match to TRBD2 covers 12 bases. The germline gives CDR1 LGHDT, CDR2 YNNKEL (reference sequence). Trimming took 4 bases from V and 0 from J; bases not matched to a gene: 0. This CDR3 has 15 residues.

The rearrangement uses TRBV10-3 and TRBJ2-1; 7 bases match TRBD2. Germline CDR1 reads ENHRY; CDR2 reads SYGVKD. Trimming at V came to 11 bases and at J to 7 bases, leaving 14 bases not matched to a gene. The CDR3 spans 14 residues. The CDR3 coding sequence is TGTGCCGCCGCCGCCCGGGGACTACAGAATGAGCAGTTCTTC. Translating gives CAAAARGLQNEQFF.

J is TRBJ2-6 and V is TRBV4-2; 8 nucleotides align to TRBD1. Trimming at V came to 1 base and at J to 0 bases, leaving 11 bases not matched to a gene. The length of the CDR3 is 20 residues. The germline gives CDR1 LGHNA, CDR2 YNFKEQ. This chain's CDR3 is CASSQAGGPGGYSGANVLTF. CDR3 nucleotides: TGTGCCAGCAGCCAAGCGGGTGGGCCAGGGGGCTACTCTGGGGCCAACGTCCTGACTTTC.

This clonotype has a handful of counts. The chain links TRBV10-3 to TRBJ2-5, with 7 bases lining up with TRBD1. The CDR3 covers 14 residues. In germline, CDR1 is ENHRY, CDR2 SYGVKD. With V trimmed by 11 bases and J by 1 base, 10 bases remained unmatched. CDR3 coding DNA: TGTGCCGCGAGGGACAGCTCTCTCCAAGAGACCCAGTACTTC. Encoded protein: CAARDSSLQETQYF.

The V call is TRBV7-9, the J call TRBJ1-1, with D unresolved. CDR1 SEHNR and CDR2 FQNEAQ come from the germline V gene (reference sequence). V was clipped by 0 bases and J by 1 base, with 12 bases between them. The CDR3 is 16 amino acids. The chain's CDR3 is CASSLARGGSNTEAFF. The CDR3, as DNA: TGTGCCAGCAGCTTAGCGAGAGGAGGATCGAACACTGAAGCTTTCTTT.

The J gene is TRBJ2-1, the V gene TRBV10-3; 9 nucleotides match TRBD1. This CDR3 is 16 amino acids long. In germline, CDR1 is ENHRY, CDR2 SYGVKD. After removal of 6 bases from V and 10 bases from J, the junction contained 16 bases not matched to a gene. In DNA, the CDR3 is TGTGCCATCAGGGATACCGGGACAGGGTTGGTAAAGGAGCAGTTCTTC. Amino acids: CAIRDTGTGLVKEQFF.

This clonotype was seen only a few times. The chain joins TRBV9 to TRBJ1-2; the D gene is possibly TRBD1 (6 bases). CDR3 length: 15 amino acids. CDR1 and CDR2 (germline): SGDLS, YYNGEE. V was shortened by 0 bases and J by 3 bases, with 12 bases between the two germline ends. In nucleotides, the CDR3 is TGTGCCAGCAGCGTAGTAGACAGGCTCGACTATGGCTACACCTTC. The encoded protein is CASSVVDRLDYGYTF. The variable domain in full, with the rest retrieved from reference TRBV9 and TRBJ1-2, is DSGVTQTPKHLITATGQRVTLRCSPRSGDLSVYWYQQSLDQGLQFLIQYYNGEERAKGNILERFSAQQFPDLHSELNLSSLELGDSALYFCASSVVDRLDYGYTFGSGTRLTVV.

This chain links TRBV6-6 with TRBJ2-7; no clear D gene. In germline, CDR1 is MNHNY, CDR2 SVGAGI (reference sequence). Trimming removed 6 bases at V and 3 bases at J, with 21 bases between. This CDR3 spans 16 amino acids. In DNA form, the CDR3 reads TGTGCCAGCAGACATAACCAAGGAAGAAACTTCTACGAGCAGTACTTC. It translates to CASRHNQGRNFYEQYF.

Details on this clonotype: The junction shows a germline mismatch at one end, possibly a read error. This sequence joins TRBV5-1 and TRBJ2-3; 8 bases are a match to TRBD2. CDR1 and CDR2 from the germline V gene are SGHRS and YFSETQ. The CDR3 is made up of 15 amino acids. CDR3 in DNA: TGCGCCAGCAGCTTGGTAGCGGGGCACACAGATGCGCAGTATTTT. It specifies CASSLVAGHTDAQYF.

The rearrangement joins TRBV4-2 to TRBJ2-1, with D perhaps being TRBD1 or TRBD2 (6 bases each). This CDR3 comprises 19 residues. Looked up from germline, CDR1 is LGHNA and CDR2 is YNFKEQ. Trimming took off 0 bases at V and 2 bases at J, with 20 bases between the two ends. CDR3 DNA: TGTGCCAGCAGCCAAGATGGGGGCGTAGCGGACCTCACCTACAATGAGCAGTTCTTC. It encodes CASSQDGGVADLTYNEQFF.

CDR3 sequence reads: CASSRSGSNEQFF. The CDR3 nucleotides read TGTGCCAGCTCCAGGTCGGGTTCGAATGAGCAGTTCTTC. The chain combines TRBV6-5 with TRBJ2-1, with D unclear. This CDR3 has 13 residues. Trimming shortened V by 8 bases and J by 7 bases, and 15 bases separated the two germline ends. Germline CDR1 MNHEY, CDR2 SVGAGI.

This clonotype was observed many times. The V and J genes are TRBV11-2 and TRBJ2-1, with a possible D match to TRBD2 (5 bases). Deletions cut 2 bases from V and 6 bases from J, with 14 bases between. Germline V gene lookup returns CDR1 SGHAT and CDR2 FQNNGV. The CDR3 runs to 15 residues. The CDR3 reads CASSLWFSGTNEQFF. As DNA, the CDR3 is TGTGCCAGCAGCTTATGGTTCAGCGGCACCAATGAGCAGTTCTTC.

The chain couples TRBV11-1 to TRBJ2-1; D not resolved. Trimming left V 3 bases short and J 5 bases short, with 8 bases between. Germline V lookup: CDR1 SGHAT, CDR2 FQDESV (reference sequence). The CDR3 covers 13 residues. CDR3 in amino acids: CASSLYTDNEQFF. CDR3 bases: TGTGCCAGCAGCTTGTATACAGACAATGAGCAGTTCTTC.

In its sample, this clonotype was seen a few times. The rearrangement uses TRBV7-6 and TRBJ2-7, with 9 nucleotides matching TRBD1. Germline values: CDR1 SGHVS, CDR2 FNYEAQ. This CDR3 is 15 amino acids long. V lost 1 base and J lost 3; bases outside the gene matches: 4. The CDR3 loop reads CASSLEQGAVYEQYF. CDR3 nucleotides: TGTGCCAGCAGCTTAGAACAGGGGGCTGTCTACGAGCAGTACTTC.

This clonotype was found a few times. CDR3 sequence (DNA): TGTGCCACCGGCTTAGGACCCTCCTACGAGCAGTACTTC. Protein sequence: CATGLGPSYEQYF. The chain combines TRBV27 with TRBJ2-7, with D uncertain. The ends were cut back, 10 bases at V and 0 bases at J, with 13 bases in the middle. The CDR3 extends over 13 amino acids. In germline, CDR1 is MNHEY, CDR2 SMNVEV (reference sequence).

This chain links TRBV29-1 with TRBJ2-3; D is perhaps TRBD2 (5 bases). CDR1 and CDR2 (germline): SQVTM, ANQGSEA. Trimming took 7 bases from V and 6 from J, leaving 17 bases between them. The CDR3 has 13 residues. The CDR3, as DNA: TGCAGCGCTTCCGGAGGTCCCAGGGATACGCAGTATTTT. Translating gives CSASGGPRDTQYF.

This clonotype was picked up a small number of times. The chain joins TRBV2 to TRBJ2-5; D is unresolved. CDR1 is SNHLY, CDR2 FYNNEI, per germline. V lost 5 bases, J lost 6 bases, and 13 bases lay in between. This CDR3 has 13 residues. The CDR3 here is CASSTTVGKTQYF. CDR3 sequence (DNA): TGTGCCAGCAGTACAACAGTCGGAAAGACCCAGTACTTC.

J is TRBJ2-1 and V is TRBV4-1; TRBD1 matches at 8 bases. V was clipped by 1 base and J by 1 base; unmatched bases: 6. This CDR3 is 17 amino acids long. Germline V lookup: CDR1 MGHRA, CDR2 YSYEKL. The CDR3 loop reads CASSQVGRGPSYNEQFF. CDR3 nucleotide sequence: TGCGCCAGCAGCCAAGTAGGCAGGGGGCCTTCCTACAATGAGCAGTTCTTC.

There are a few counts of this clonotype. The V call is TRBV7-9, the J call TRBJ2-7; D is perhaps TRBD1 (6 bases). Germline V gene lookup returns CDR1 SEHNR and CDR2 FQNEAQ (reference sequence). Deletions cut 6 bases from V and 4 bases from J, with 10 bases between. The CDR3 covers 12 residues. This CDR3 is CASRSDRYEQYF. The CDR3 DNA reads as TGTGCCAGCAGATCCGACAGGTACGAGCAGTACTTC.

This clonotype has a single count. The V gene is TRBV5-1, the J gene TRBJ2-1, with TRBD1 matching 7 bases. The J call is in doubt because the DNA end fits TRBJ2-7 better. Germline values: CDR1 SGHRS, CDR2 YFSETQ. There are 14 residues in the CDR3. The CDR3 nucleotides are TGCGCCAGCAGCATTGGACAGGCTGTCAATGAGCAGTACTTC. Its translation: CASSIGQAVNEQYF.

This clonotype has more than one count but fewer than ten. J is TRBJ2-4 and V is TRBV10-3; D is perhaps TRBD2 (6 bases). The germline gives CDR1 ENHRY, CDR2 SYGVKD. CDR3 length: 15 amino acids. Trimming took off 8 bases at V and 6 bases at J, with 20 bases between the two ends. Here the CDR3 reads CAIGPLAGIGNIQYF. CDR3 DNA sequence: TGTGCCATCGGGCCACTAGCCGGAATCGGAAACATTCAGTACTTC.

The chain uses TRBV6-2 or TRBV6-3 and TRBJ2-2; 12 nucleotides match TRBD2. The CDR3 is 16 residues long. Germline assignment: CDR1 MNHEY and CDR2 SVGEGT. Trimming took 6 bases from V and 3 from J; bases not matched to a gene: 5. CDR3 region: CASSELAGGYTGELFF. CDR3 nucleotide sequence: TGTGCCAGCAGCGAACTAGCGGGGGGATACACCGGGGAGCTGTTTTTT.